A selection of T cell receptor beta chains follows, all from one sample in a study of shared clonotypes between healthy human individuals. TCRdb keeps only in-frame clones here, not all; method: immunoSEQ multiplex PCR. In the table there are more than 1,200,000 clones, 98% to 99% of which are singletons. Sample: naive CD4+ T cells sorted from blood. Receptor source: a man aged 25-40 years in good health. CDR3s include the opening cysteine and the closing phenylalanine or tryptophan. D genes are given only for firm matches. Size is omitted from some rows. Given values are once, few, many or a class for expanded clones.

>-|once|TRBJ2-1|TRBV5-4
TGTGCCAGCAGCTTGGGGGGGGCCGATGAGCAGTTCTTC
CASSLGGADEQFF
>TRBD2|-|TRBJ2-1|TRBV11-2
TGTGCCAGCAGCTTCATAGCGGGAGAGAGCAATGAGCAGTTCTTC
CASSFIAGESNEQFF
>-|-|TRBJ2-1|TRBV5-1
TGCGCCAGCAGGCGTGAGGGGAATGAGCAGTTCTTC
CASRREGNEQFF
>-|-|TRBJ2-1|TRBV5-1
TGCGCCAGCAGCTCCCCGGGGGTGGCGGGTCTTTGGAATGAGCAGTTCTTC
CASSSPGVAGLWNEQFF
>TRBD2|-|TRBJ2-1|TRBV29-1
TGCAGCGTTGCCGCGGGAGGGCCCTACAATGAGCAGTTCTTC
CSVAAGGPYNEQFF
>TRBD1|-|TRBJ2-1|TRBV6-1
TGTGCCAGCAGTGAAGAACTAACGGGACAGCTACTCTACAATGAGCAGTTCTTC
CASSEELTGQLLYNEQFF
>TRBD1|-|TRBJ2-2|TRBV2
TGTGCCGTACCGGGACAGGGAATCTCCGGGGAGCTGTTTTTT
CAVPGQGISGELFF
>-|-|TRBJ2-2|TRBV7-9
TGTGCCAGCAGCGCCCGCATCTCTGGCGGGGAGCTGTTTTTT
CASSARISGGELFF
>-|-|TRBJ2-7|TRBV29-1
TGCAGCGCCAAAACCGGGGAAAAGGGTTACGAGCAGTACTTC
CSAKTGEKGYEQYF
>-|-|TRBJ2-3|TRBV28
TGTGCCAGCAGCTCCGCCCTGGGGGTGACAGATACGCAGTATTTT
CASSSALGVTDTQYF
>TRBD1|-|TRBJ1-1|TRBV19
TGTGCCAGTAGTATGTTGACAGGGGGCGCGAGGATCACTGAAGCTTTCTTT
CASSMLTGGARITEAFF
>-|-|TRBJ2-2|TRBV19
TGTGCCAGTAGGGGGACTGTTATTACCGGGGAGCTGTTTTTT
CASRGTVITGELFF
>TRBD2|-|TRBJ2-7|TRBV5-1
TGCGCCAGCAGCGCAACTAGCGGGAGGCTGCAGTACTTC
CASSATSGRLQYF
>-|-|TRBJ2-7|TRBV6-5
TGTGCCAGCATCGCCGGGGGTTCGGGAGAGCAGTACTTC
CASIAGGSGEQYF
>TRBD1|once|TRBJ1-1|TRBV30
TGTGCCTGGAGCGTGACAGGGAGCACTGAAGCTTTCTTT
CAWSVTGSTEAFF
>-|once|TRBJ2-7|TRBV7-2
TGTGCCAGCAGCGCACAGTCGGGCTACGAGCAGTACTTC
CASSAQSGYEQYF
>-|-|TRBJ2-6|TRBV5-8
TGTGCCAGCAGCGTGGGTCAACCCTCTGGGGCCAACGTCCTGACTTTC
CASSVGQPSGANVLTF
>TRBD1|-|TRBJ2-7|TRBV7-2
TGTGCCAGCAGCCGGGACAGACCGTACGAGCAGTACTTC
CASSRDRPYEQYF
>TRBD1|once|TRBJ2-3|TRBV25-1
TGTGCCAGCAGTGCCCGACAGGGGCTCTCAGATACGCAGTATTTT
CASSARQGLSDTQYF
>-|-|TRBJ2-7|TRBV5-1
TGCGCCAGCAGCTCTACACCGACCCAGACCACCTACGAGCAGTACTTC
CASSSTPTQTTYEQYF
>TRBD2|-|TRBJ2-7|TRBV2
TGTGCCAGCGGAGGGACTAGCGGGAGTATTGTCTACGAGCAGTACTTC
CASGGTSGSIVYEQYF
>TRBD1|-|TRBJ2-5|TRBV4-1
TGCGCCAGCAGCCAAGTAGGTACAGGGGGCAAACGAGAGACCCAGTACTTC
CASSQVGTGGKRETQYF
>-|-|TRBJ2-1|TRBV9
TGTGCCAGCAGCGAACTGGACCAGAATGAGCAGTTCTTC
CASSELDQNEQFF
>-|once|TRBJ2-3|TRBV5-6
TGTGCCAGCAGCTTGTCCAGGGGGGCAGATACGCAGTATTTT
CASSLSRGADTQYF
>-|-|TRBJ1-2|TRBV6-1
TGTGCCAGCAGGCACAGGGAGAACTATGGCTACACCTTC
CASRHRENYGYTF
>TRBD1|-|TRBJ2-7|TRBV7-9
TGTGCCAGCAGACCTCGGACAGGGCAAGAAGAGCAGTACTTC
CASRPRTGQEEQYF
>-|-|TRBJ1-1|TRBV5-1
TGCGCCAGCAGCCCCCGGGTGGAGGGTGAAGCTTTCTTT
CASSPRVEGEAFF
>TRBD2|-|TRBJ2-1|TRBV7-9
TGTGCCAGCGATCCCTTGTCTAGCGGGAGATCGGATTACAATGAGCAGTTCTTC
CASDPLSSGRSDYNEQFF
>TRBD2|-|TRBJ2-7|TRBV10-1
TGCGCCAGCGTGACAGGGCCCGGGACTAGCGGGAGGACCTACGAGCAGTACTTC
CASVTGPGTSGRTYEQYF
>-|-|TRBJ1-2|TRBV29-1
TGCAGCGTTGACTGGGGATGGGATGGCTACACCTTC
CSVDWGWDGYTF
>-|-|TRBJ2-2|TRBV5-1
TGCGCCAGCAGCTTGGCACTAGCCGGGGAGCTGTTTTTT
CASSLALAGELFF
>TRBD1|-|TRBJ1-1|TRBV7-9
TGTGCCAGCAGCTTCTCACAGGGGTCCACTGAAGCTTTCTTT
CASSFSQGSTEAFF
>TRBD1|once|TRBJ1-2|TRBV7-8
TGTGCCAGCAGCTTAAGCGAGGACAGGGCAGGGGGCTACACCTTC
CASSLSEDRAGGYTF
>-|-|TRBJ2-7|TRBV28
TGTGCCAGCAGGGGGGTCAACTTGGGCGAGCAGTACTTC
CASRGVNLGEQYF
>-|-|TRBJ2-7|TRBV5-4
TGTGCCAGCAGCTCGTGGAATTACGAGCAGTACTTC
CASSSWNYEQYF
>-|-|TRBJ1-3|TRBV7-2
TGTGCCAGCAGCCGCGACAGAGACTCTGGAAACACCATATATTTT
CASSRDRDSGNTIYF
>-|-|TRBJ1-3|TRBV11-3
TGTGCCAGCAGCTTATCTGGGTCGTCTGGAAACACCATATATTTT
CASSLSGSSGNTIYF
>TRBD2|-|TRBJ2-5|TRBV7-3
TGTGCCAGCAGCCCCGGGACTAGCGGGACCGGAGAGACCCAGTACTTC
CASSPGTSGTGETQYF
>-|-|TRBJ2-3|TRBV6-4
TGTGCCAGCAGTGAAAATCGGGCAGATACGCAGTATTTT
CASSENRADTQYF
>-|-|TRBJ1-2|TRBV7-9
TGTGCCAGCAGCCAAGGGAGGGGCTCATCGAGCTATGGCTACACCTTC
CASSQGRGSSSYGYTF
>TRBD1|-|TRBJ1-3|TRBV5-4
TGTGCCAGCAGCGGAGAAAGACAGGGGGCGTATGGAAACACCATATATTTT
CASSGERQGAYGNTIYF
>-|-|TRBJ1-5|TRBV6-5
TGTGCCAGCAGTTACTCGGGGGGCAATCAGCCCCAGCATTTT
CASSYSGGNQPQHF
>-|-|TRBJ1-2|TRBV20-1
TGCAGTGCACCCCTTGGCTACACCTTC
CSAPLGYTF
>TRBD1|-|TRBJ2-7|TRBV5-4
TGTGCCAGCAGCTCCGGGAAGGGGGCAGGCGAGCAGTACTTC
CASSSGKGAGEQYF
>TRBD1|-|TRBJ2-2|TRBV28
TGTGCCACCCCCCAGAGGGGGCGCACCGGGGAGCTGTTTTTT
CATPQRGRTGELFF
>-|-|TRBJ2-1|TRBV27
TGTGCCAGCAGTTTGCCACAGGGCGGAGGGTACAATGAGCAGTTCTTC
CASSLPQGGGYNEQFF
>TRBD1|-|TRBJ2-7|TRBV9
TGTGCCAGCAGCCTCGGACAGGGTAAAGGCTACGAGCAGTACTTC
CASSLGQGKGYEQYF
>-|-|TRBJ2-3|TRBV30
TGTGCCTGGAGTGTACGGGCCAGAGATACGCAGTATTTT
CAWSVRARDTQYF
>-|-|TRBJ2-7|TRBV28
TGTGCCAGCAGTTTACCGTCTACCCCATACGAGCAGTACTTC
CASSLPSTPYEQYF
>-|-|TRBJ1-1|TRBV19
TGTGCCAGTAGTAGGAGACAGGTGGAATCCATGAACACTGAAGCTTTCTTT
CASSRRQVESMNTEAFF
>-|-|TRBJ2-2|TRBV18
TGTGCCAGCTCCCGACGGGGCTTGAACACCGGGGAGCTGTTTTTT
CASSRRGLNTGELFF
>TRBD1|-|TRBJ1-5|TRBV5-6
TGTGCCAGCAGCACAGGGACAGCTAATCAGCCCCAGCATTTT
CASSTGTANQPQHF
>TRBD2|-|TRBJ2-1|TRBV4-3
TGCGCCAGCAGCCCCAAGACTAGCGGGAGCGTCAATGAGCAGTTCTTC
CASSPKTSGSVNEQFF
>-|-|TRBJ1-3|TRBV7-9
TGTGCCAGCAGCTTAGCCGGAAACACCATATATTTT
CASSLAGNTIYF
>-|once|TRBJ2-2|TRBV7-3
TGTGCCAGCAGCTCTGGACCGGGTGCGAGCACCGGGGAGCTGTTTTTT
CASSSGPGASTGELFF
>-|-|TRBJ2-1|TRBV29-1
TGCAGCGTTGAAGATCAATACAATGAGCAGTTCTTC
CSVEDQYNEQFF
>TRBD1|-|TRBJ1-2|TRBV28
TGTGCCAGCAGATCGGGGGACAGGAACTATGGCTACACCTTC
CASRSGDRNYGYTF